This T cell receptor beta chain appears in the sequencing data of a study of cytomegalovirus exposure and HLA in healthy donors. As for the study in general: Around 80 million unique TCRs from HLA-typed donors were held in an early data release. Study-level points and caveats: In a later analysis, HLA-associated TCR beta chains were more clonally expanded than equally common others. One later analysis reportedly identified an Asian-associated ancestry cluster that showed fewer N-insertions than the roughly 700-donor mean.

Trimming pared 8 bases from V and 4 bases from J, leaving 17 bases between. CDR1 is MDHEN and CDR2 is SYDVKM in the germline V gene. The CDR3 covers 14 residues. A multiplex PCR was run with 60 Vbeta primers and 13 Jbeta primers. Original analysis: Unique TCR beta chains numbered about 72 million in a later analysis, with roughly 10 million shared. Sequenced by immunoSEQ multiplex PCR; TCRdb stores in-frame clones only, minus some. For V, J and clone size, that table is used; D and trimming come from the DNA. The sample lists 98,000 or so clones, about 80% occurring once. As regards this clone: Its target is unknown.

This receptor was taken from a man aged 35 to 55 in good health and CMV-seronegative. Material for sequencing was PBMCs. The rearrangement joins TRBV28 to TRBJ1-2; a possible D gene is TRBD1 (5 bases). CDR3 DNA sequence: TGTGCCAGCCTCGACAGCTCCGGGCGCTATGGCTACACCTTC. The encoded protein is CASLDSSGRYGYTF.